These 15 T cell receptor beta chains came from one sample sequenced in a study of radiation and T cells in renal cell carcinoma. Libraries were prepared by immunoSEQ multiplex PCR; TCRdb keeps only in-frame clonotypes and omits some of them. In the table there are about 49,000 clones, roughly 80% of which are singletons. Time point in this sample: baseline pretreatment blood. Indicated treatment: 15 Gy SBRT to primary tumor, nephrectomy 4 weeks later. The sample here was blood, taken from a patient whose treatment included radiotherapy and nephrectomy. The receptors originated from a woman aged 70-85 years with renal cell carcinoma.

This clone was counted a single time. The chain employs TRBV29-1 and TRBJ1-2, with 8 bases matching TRBD1. The trim removed 7 bases at V and 2 bases at J, leaving 6 bases unmatched. From germline, CDR1 is SQVTM and CDR2 ANQGSEA. This CDR3 contains 13 residues. This chain's CDR3 is CSALTGANYGYTF. In DNA form, the CDR3 reads TGCAGCGCTCTGACAGGGGCGAACTATGGCTACACCTTC.

The V call is TRBV28, the J call TRBJ1-2; D perhaps matches TRBD1 (6 bases). The germline V and J ends were trimmed by 4 bases and 8 bases, with 14 bases remaining between them. CDR1 and CDR2 (germline): MDHEN, SYDVKM. CDR3 length: 13 amino acids. The CDR3 nucleotides read TGTGCCAGCAGTTCCCCGGACAGACGGGGCTACACCTTC. Translating gives CASSSPDRRGYTF.

The chain employs TRBV19 and TRBJ1-3, with D unresolved. Trimming took off 7 bases at V and 1 base at J, with 2 bases between the two ends. The CDR3 contains 11 residues. CDR1 LNHDA and CDR2 SQIVND come from the germline V gene (reference sequence). CDR3 in DNA: TGTGCCAGTACATCTGGAAACACCATATATTTT. Amino acid sequence: CASTSGNTIYF.

This chain links TRBV19 with TRBJ1-4; maybe TRBD1 (6 bases). CDR1 LNHDA and CDR2 SQIVND come from the germline V gene (reference sequence). The CDR3 length is 13 residues. Trimming took off 8 bases at V and 4 bases at J, with 11 bases between the two ends. The CDR3 DNA follows: TGTGCCAGTGCGACAGGACATAATGAAAAACTGTTTTTT. Protein: CASATGHNEKLFF. Based on the CDR3 plus reference TRBV19 and TRBJ1-4, the full variable domain is DGGITQSPKYLFRKEGQNVTLSCEQNLNHDAMYWYRQDPGQGLRLIYYSQIVNDFQKGDIAEGYSVSREKKESFPLTVTSAQKNPTAFYLCASATGHNEKLFFGSGTQLSVL.

The CDR3 loop is CASSPGPPDTDTQYF. The CDR3 DNA reads TGTGCCAGCTCACCAGGGCCCCCGGACACAGATACGCAGTATTTT. V and J are TRBV18 and TRBJ2-3; D uncertain. The CDR3 loop spans 15 amino acids. Germline V gene lookup returns CDR1 KGHSH and CDR2 LQKENI. Trimming cost V 2 bases and J 2 bases, with 11 bases left between them.

The CDR3 DNA reads TGTGCCAGCAGTTACTCGTCCAGCTCTAACTATGGCTACACCTTC. It is translated as CASSYSSSSNYGYTF. The genes are TRBV6-5 and TRBJ1-2, with D unresolved. Germline assignment: CDR1 MNHEY and CDR2 SVGAGI. Trimming left V 0 bases short and J 0 bases short, with 8 bases between. The CDR3 has 15 amino acids.

J is TRBJ1-2 and V is TRBV6-5; perhaps TRBD1 as D (5 bases). The germline V and J ends were trimmed by 6 bases and 7 bases, with 18 bases remaining between them. Looked up from germline, CDR1 is MNHEY and CDR2 is SVGAGI. The CDR3 has 14 residues. Written as DNA, the CDR3 is TGTGCCAGCAGAACTCCGGGGGTAAGAGCTGGCTACACCTTC. It encodes CASRTPGVRAGYTF.

This chain joins TRBV10-1 and TRBJ2-7; 8 bases fit TRBD2. Germline CDR1 reads WNHNN; CDR2 reads SYGVQD (reference sequence). The length of the CDR3 is 14 residues. V was pared by 4 bases and J by 3 bases, with 5 bases of the junction left unmatched. CDR3 nucleotides: TGCGCCAGCAGTGCTTCCAGCGGGGGCTACGAGCAGTACTTC. This translates into CASSASSGGYEQYF.

The chain carries TRBV7-2 and TRBJ2-5, with D maybe TRBD1 (5 bases). CDR1 is SGHTA, CDR2 FQGNSA, per germline. Trimming took 0 bases from V and 5 from J, leaving 7 bases between them. CDR3 length: 13 amino acids. The CDR3 reads CASSLATVETQYF. CDR3 in DNA: TGTGCCAGCAGCTTAGCGACAGTGGAGACCCAGTACTTC.

The rearrangement links TRBV18 to TRBJ2-7; D is perhaps TRBD1 or TRBD2 (5 bases each). This CDR3 contains 13 residues. Per germline, CDR1 KGHSH and CDR2 LQKENI. V gave up 3 bases and J gave up 6 bases, with 12 bases separating them. The CDR3 region has the DNA TGTGCCAGCTCACCGGGGGAACCACCCGAGCAGTACTTC. Its protein product is CASSPGEPPEQYF.

The rearrangement links TRBV10-3 to TRBJ2-6, with TRBD1 matching over 12 bases. CDR3 length equals 19 residues. Trimming cost V 0 bases and J 0 bases; bases outside gene matches: 3. Germline V gives CDR1 ENHRY, CDR2 SYGVKD. The DNA for the CDR3 is TGTGCCATCAGTGAGTCGCTGGGACAGGGGGCCTCTGGGGCCAACGTCCTGACTTTC. This codes for CAISESLGQGASGANVLTF.

The chain links TRBV6-5 to TRBJ1-1; D uncertain. Trimming took off 0 bases at V and 0 bases at J, with 2 bases between the two ends. The CDR3 has 13 residues. Looked up from germline, CDR1 is MNHEY and CDR2 is SVGAGI. The CDR3 sequence is CASSYSMNTEAFF. The CDR3, as DNA: TGTGCCAGCAGTTACTCTATGAACACTGAAGCTTTCTTT.

This sequence joins TRBV18 and TRBJ1-5; 7 positions match TRBD1. Germline V gives CDR1 KGHSH, CDR2 LQKENI. The CDR3 consists of 17 residues. Germline trimming cut 4 bases from V and 1 base from J; bases unmatched to any gene: 10. The CDR3 DNA reads TGTGCCAGCTCACAGCTCCCCCAGACAGGGAGCAATCAGCCCCAGCATTTT. This gives the protein CASSQLPQTGSNQPQHF.

The V call is TRBV5-1, the J call TRBJ1-3, with D possibly being TRBD1 (5 bases). CDR1 and CDR2 (germline): SGHRS, YFSETQ. V lost 8 bases and J lost 0, with 9 bases in between. This CDR3 region has 13 residues. The CDR3 DNA follows: TGCGCCAGAGCAGGGTACTCTGGAAACACCATATATTTT. It yields the protein CARAGYSGNTIYF.

The chain links TRBV6-5 to TRBJ1-1; unclear D gene. This CDR3 contains 13 residues. Between the trimmed V and J ends, which lost 5 bases and 8 bases, there was a span of 15 bases. Germline lookup yields CDR1 MNHEY and CDR2 SVGAGI. CDR3 nucleotides: TGTGCCAGCAGTAGGCTAGGCGGAAGAGAAGCTTTCTTT. Protein: CASSRLGGREAFF.